This T cell receptor (beta chain) stems from a study of CD8+ T cells in alopecia areata. As the sequencing template, cDNA was produced by extracting RNA and reverse transcribing it. TCRdb's table, derived via immunoSEQ multiplex PCR, lists solely in-frame clones and lacks some. Of 80,000 to 95,000 clones in the sample, about 44% were seen once. Treatment of the sample: oral pan-JAK inhibitor, 5-10 mg twice daily. Trimming took 6 bases from V and 10 from J, leaving 16 bases between them. The CDR3 totals 13 residues. Germline lookup yields CDR1 LGHNA and CDR2 YSLEER. The sequence was collected from a human donor with alopecia areata. The chain combines TRBV4-3 with TRBJ2-1; D may correspond to TRBD1 or TRBD2 (6 bases each). The material was CD8+ T cells sorted from blood, obtained at week 24, from a patient treated with tofacitinib. The CDR3 spells CASSHVQGREQFF. CDR3 DNA sequence: TGCGCCAGCAGTCACGTTCAGGGGAGGGAGCAGTTCTTC.